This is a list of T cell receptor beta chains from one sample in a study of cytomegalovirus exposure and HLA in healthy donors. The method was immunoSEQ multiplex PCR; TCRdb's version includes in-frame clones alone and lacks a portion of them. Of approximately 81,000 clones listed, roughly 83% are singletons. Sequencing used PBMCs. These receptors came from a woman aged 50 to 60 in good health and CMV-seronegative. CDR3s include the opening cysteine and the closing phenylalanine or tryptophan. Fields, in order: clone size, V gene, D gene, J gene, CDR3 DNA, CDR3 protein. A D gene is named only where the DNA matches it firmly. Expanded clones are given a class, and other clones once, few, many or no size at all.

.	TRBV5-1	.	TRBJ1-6	TGCGCCAGCAGCTCGACGATGCCAGGGTCACCCCTCCACTTT	CASSSTMPGSPLHF
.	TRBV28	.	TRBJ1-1	TGTGCCAGCCAGGGGAACACTGAAGCTTTCTTT	CASQGNTEAFF
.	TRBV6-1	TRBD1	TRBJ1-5	TGTGCCAGCAGTGAACAGACAGGGGGCAATCAGCCCCAGCATTTT	CASSEQTGGNQPQHF
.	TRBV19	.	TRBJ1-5	TGTGCCAGTAGTATAACCGGGGGAGAAAGAGTTAGCAATCAGCCCCAGCATTTT	CASSITGGERVSNQPQHF
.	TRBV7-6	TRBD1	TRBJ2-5	TGTGCCAGCAGCAGACACAGGGGAGAAGAGACCCAGTACTTC	CASSRHRGEETQYF
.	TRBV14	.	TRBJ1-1	TGTGCCAGCAGCCAAGACTTGAACACTGAAGCTTTCTTT	CASSQDLNTEAFF
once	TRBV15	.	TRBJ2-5	TGTGCCACCAGCAGAGATGGGGCAGCTAACCAAGAGACCCAGTACTTC	CATSRDGAANQETQYF
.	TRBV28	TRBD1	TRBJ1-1	TGTGCCAGCAGTTCAACTCAACCGGGACAGGACACTGAAGCTTTCTTT	CASSSTQPGQDTEAFF
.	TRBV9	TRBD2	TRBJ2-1	TGTGCCAGCAGCTACGGGACTAGCGGGAAGGATGAGCAGTTCTTC	CASSYGTSGKDEQFF
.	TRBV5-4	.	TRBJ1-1	TGTGCCAGCGCAGAGGGAGGACCATCCCGGGACACTGAAGCTTTCTTT	CASAEGGPSRDTEAFF
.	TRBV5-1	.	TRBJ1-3	TGCGCCAGCAGCGCGGACAGTTTCTCTGGAAACACCATATATTTT	CASSADSFSGNTIYF
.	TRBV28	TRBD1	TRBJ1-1	TGTGCCAGCTCCTCTGACAGGGATCGCACTGAAGCTTTCTTT	CASSSDRDRTEAFF
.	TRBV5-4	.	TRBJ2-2	TGTGCCAGCAGCTTGGAGGCGGGCCCATACACCGGGGAGCTGTTTTTT	CASSLEAGPYTGELFF
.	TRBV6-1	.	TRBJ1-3	TGTGCCAGCCAGGGACAAGGAAACACCATATATTTT	CASQGQGNTIYF
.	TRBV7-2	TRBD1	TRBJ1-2	TGTGCCAGCAGCTTGGGGCCTTCCGGGACAGGCTATGGCTACACCTTC	CASSLGPSGTGYGYTF
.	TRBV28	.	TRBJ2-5	TGTGCCAGCAGTATATACTCAGGGGATTGGGAGACCCAGTACTTC	CASSIYSGDWETQYF
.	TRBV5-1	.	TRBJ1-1	TGCGCCAGCAGCAATCCCGACACTGAAGCTTTCTTT	CASSNPDTEAFF
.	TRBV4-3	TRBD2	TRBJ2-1	TGCGCCAGCAGCCAAGAACTAGCGGGGGGCCGAAGGCAGTTCTTC	CASSQELAGGRRQFF
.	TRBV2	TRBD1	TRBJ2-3	TGTGCCAGCACCCCCCTTAGGGGGCCCCTGGCTACTAGCACAGATACGCAGTATTTT	CASTPLRGPLATSTDTQYF
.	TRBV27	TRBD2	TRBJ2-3	TGTGCCAGCAGTTTAGGGTCCCCCGGGCGGGGGGTGAGGGTAACAGATACGCAGTATTTT	CASSLGSPGRGVRVTDTQYF
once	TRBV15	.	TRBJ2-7	TGTGCCACCAGCAGAGATGTGGGCCCCTACGAGCAGTACTTC	CATSRDVGPYEQYF
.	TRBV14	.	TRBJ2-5	TGTGCCAGCAGCCAAGCGGGGAGGGAGACCCAGTACTTC	CASSQAGRETQYF
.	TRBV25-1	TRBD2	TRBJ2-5	TGTGCCAGCAGTGAAGGCGGGACTAAGACCCAGTACTTC	CASSEGGTKTQYF
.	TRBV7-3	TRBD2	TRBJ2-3	TGTGCCAGCAGCTTGTTCGGACTAGAGACAGATACGCAGTATTTT	CASSLFGLETDTQYF
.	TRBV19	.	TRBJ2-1	TGTGCCAGTAGTATATGGCTAGCGAGGGGAAAAGAGCAGTTCTTC	CASSIWLARGKEQFF
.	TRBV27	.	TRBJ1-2	TGTGCCAGCAGTTTCGACAGCTTTACTAACTATGGCTACACCTTC	CASSFDSFTNYGYTF
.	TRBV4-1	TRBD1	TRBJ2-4	TGCGCCAGCAGCCAAGCCCCGGGACAGGCAACGAACATTCAGTACTTC	CASSQAPGQATNIQYF
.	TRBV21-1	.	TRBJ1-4	TGTGCCAGCAGCAGACAGGACAGGGTAGGTGAAAAACTGTTTTTT	CASSRQDRVGEKLFF
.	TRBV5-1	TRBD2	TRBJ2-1	TGCGCCAGCAATTTAGCGGGTTCCTACAATGAGCAGTTCTTC	CASNLAGSYNEQFF
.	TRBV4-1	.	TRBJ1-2	TGCGCCAGCAGCCAAGATCGGGGTTTTTATGGCTACACCTTC	CASSQDRGFYGYTF
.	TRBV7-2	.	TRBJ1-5	TGTGCCAGCAGCTTAGAGGCGGGTCAGCCCCAGCATTTT	CASSLEAGQPQHF
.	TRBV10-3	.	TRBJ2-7	TGTGCCATCAGTGATGGGCCCCCCTACGAGCAGTACTTC	CAISDGPPYEQYF
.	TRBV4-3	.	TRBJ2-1	TGCGCCAGCAGCGTCCACGGACAGTCCCGAGTGCTGTTCTTC	CASSVHGQSRVLFF
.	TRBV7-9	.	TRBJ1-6	TGTGCCAGCAGCTTCGGGGTCGGCTATAATTCACCCCTCCACTTT	CASSFGVGYNSPLHF
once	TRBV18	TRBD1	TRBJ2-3	TGTGCCAGCTCACCGGACAGGGTCATTCCCACAGATACGCAGTATTTT	CASSPDRVIPTDTQYF
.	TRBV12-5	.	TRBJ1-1	TGTGCTAGTGGTTTATCTGGGGGCAGTTACACTGAAGCTTTCTTT	CASGLSGGSYTEAFF
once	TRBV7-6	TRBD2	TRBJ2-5	TGTGCCAGCAGCTTATCGGGAGCGGGAGAGCAGTACTTC	CASSLSGAGEQYF
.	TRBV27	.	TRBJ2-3	TGTGCCAGCAGTTACTCGGGAACAGATACGCAGTATTTT	CASSYSGTDTQYF
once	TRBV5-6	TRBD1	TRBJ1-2	TGTGCCAGCCGCTTGGGGACAGCTAACTATGGCTACACCTTC	CASRLGTANYGYTF
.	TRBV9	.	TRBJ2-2	TGTGCCAGCAGCGAGCCCCTCCGGAGAGACAGGTTCGCGCGTAACACCGGGGAGCTGTTTTTT	CASSEPLRRDRFARNTGELFF
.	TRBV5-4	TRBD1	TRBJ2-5	TGTGCCAGCACTCTAGAACCGGGACAGGGGAGCGAGACCCAGTACTTC	CASTLEPGQGSETQYF
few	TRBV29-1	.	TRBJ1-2	TGCAGCGTCCGGGATCTCAGAATCTATGGCTACACCTTC	CSVRDLRIYGYTF
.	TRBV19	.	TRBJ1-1	TGTGCCAGTAAAACAGTCATGAACACTGAAGCTTTCTTT	CASKTVMNTEAFF
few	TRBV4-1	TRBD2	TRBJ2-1	TGCGCCAGCAGCCAATCTAGCGGGGGGCTTTACAATGAGCAGTTCTTC	CASSQSSGGLYNEQFF
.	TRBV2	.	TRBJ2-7	TGTGCCAGCAGTGGGCAGACCTACGAGCAGTACTTC	CASSGQTYEQYF
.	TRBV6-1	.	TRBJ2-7	TGTGCCAGCAGTGAAGGGCAGGGTGGTTACGAGCAGTACTTC	CASSEGQGGYEQYF
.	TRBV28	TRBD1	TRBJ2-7	TGTGCCAGCAATACAGGGACAGGGCTAAACGAGCAGTACTTC	CASNTGTGLNEQYF